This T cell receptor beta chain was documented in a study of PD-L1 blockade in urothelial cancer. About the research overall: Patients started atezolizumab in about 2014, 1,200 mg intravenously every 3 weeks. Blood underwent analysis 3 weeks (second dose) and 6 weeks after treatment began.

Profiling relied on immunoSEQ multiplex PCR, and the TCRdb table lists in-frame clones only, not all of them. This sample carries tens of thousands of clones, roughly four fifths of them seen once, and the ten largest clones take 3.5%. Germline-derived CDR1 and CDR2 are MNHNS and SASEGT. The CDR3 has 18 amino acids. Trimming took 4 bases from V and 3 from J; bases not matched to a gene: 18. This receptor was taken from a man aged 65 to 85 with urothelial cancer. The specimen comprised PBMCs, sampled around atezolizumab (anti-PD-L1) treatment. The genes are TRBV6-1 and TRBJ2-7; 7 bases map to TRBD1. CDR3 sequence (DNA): TGTGCCAGCAGTGGTTATTTCAGGGGGAGAGGGATACGCTACGAGCAGTACTTC. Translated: CASSGYFRGRGIRYEQYF.